What follows are 6 T cell receptor beta chains derived from one specimen sequenced in a study of patients and donors after allogeneic stem cell transplantation. TCRdb analysed the RT-PCR reads with MiXCR anew, one entry per CDR3 protein. The sample consists of about 160,000 distinct CDR3 sequences, more than 20% of them appearing once. Sequenced input: blood, either unsorted or a sorted T cell fraction (not recorded which). The receptors come from a human donor who was either an allogeneic HSCT recipient or a stem cell or donor lymphocyte infusion donor (not recorded which). It is not recorded whose cells these are; they may come from a transplant donor.

This clonotype has just a few counts. The rearrangement joins TRBV12-3 or TRBV12-4 to TRBJ1-2; weak D call: TRBD1 (5 bases). Trimming stripped 2 bases from V and 3 bases from J, with 16 bases between. The CDR3 totals 16 residues. The CDR3 reads CASSLSNWGIYYGYTF. Written as DNA, the CDR3 is TGTGCCAGCAGTTTATCTAATTGGGGGATCTACTATGGCTACACCTTC.

This clonotype was recorded a few times. The chain is built from TRBV7-9 and TRBJ1-2; D remains ambiguous. Germline V gene sequence: CDR1 SEHNR, CDR2 FQNEAQ (reference sequence). The germline V and J ends were trimmed by 1 base and 1 base, with 16 bases remaining between them. This CDR3 region has 17 residues. The CDR3 bases are TGTGCCAGCAGCTTAGAGGGAGCTGTCGGCCGTAACTATGGCTACACCTTC. Amino acid sequence: CASSLEGAVGRNYGYTF.

This chain joins TRBV20-1 and TRBJ2-1, with unresolved D. The germline V and J ends were trimmed by 3 bases and 5 bases, with 11 bases remaining between them. CDR3 length: 13 amino acids. Germline values: CDR1 DFQATT, CDR2 SNEGSKA (reference sequence). The CDR3 DNA sequence: TGCAGTGCTAGTCGCATTAACGACAATGAGCAGTTCTTC. This sequence encodes CSASRINDNEQFF.

The chain uses TRBV20-1 and TRBJ2-1, with 10 bases lining up with TRBD2. The V segment lost 0 bases and the J segment 0 bases; nucleotides outside the gene matches: 2. Germline V gene data show CDR1 as DFQATT and CDR2 as SNEGSKA (reference sequence). CDR3 length: 16 amino acids. This CDR3 reads CSARDPSGSSYNEQFF. CDR3 DNA sequence: TGCAGTGCTAGAGACCCTAGCGGGAGCTCCTACAATGAGCAGTTCTTC.

This chain links TRBV7-9 with TRBJ1-3; D is undetermined. The CDR3 is 17 residues long. The V end was cut by 1 base, the J end by 5 bases, with 18 bases between. The germline CDR1 and CDR2 sequences are SEHNR and FQNEAQ (reference sequence). CDR3 loop: CASSLDHFGSHRNTIYF. DNA of the CDR3: TGTGCCAGCAGCTTAGATCACTTTGGAAGTCATCGAAACACCATATATTTT.

Points on this clonotype: A read error is likely, as this CDR3 ends without the conserved phenylalanine or tryptophan. The chain couples TRBV9 to TRBJ1-1; no firm D call. CDR1 SGDLS and CDR2 YYNGEE come from the germline V gene. Trimming cost V 2 bases and J 2 bases, with 7 bases left between them. This CDR3 has 13 residues. For the CDR3, the DNA is TGTGCCAGCAGCGTCTGGGGTAACACTGAAGCTTTCCTT. It codes for CASSVWGNTEAFL.